This T cell receptor beta chain was sequenced in a study of T cells in Graves' hyperthyroidism and ophthalmopathy. Study summary: Before treatment of any kind, peripheral blood was taken at initial diagnosis.

Study-wide results and limits: Researchers report that a 13 V-J model separated ophthalmopathy from stable hyperthyroidism.

Duration under 3 months, a NOSPECS grade of at least 4, and a Clinical Activity Score of at least 3 characterized the ophthalmopathy patients. Authors of the study amplified TCR beta CDR3 regions from RNA transcripts. Initially, a first-round RT-PCR of the TCR CDR3 employed the HTBI primer set. TCRdb reanalysed the multiplex PCR reads using MiXCR and keeps one entry per CDR3 protein. This table holds hundreds of thousands of distinct CDR3 sequences, just under 20% found once. CDR1 is LNHNV, CDR2 YYDKDF, per germline (reference sequence). The CDR3 sequence is 14 residues long. The germline V and J ends were trimmed by 0 bases and 0 bases, with 4 bases remaining between them. As for this clonotype: Its cognate antigen is unknown.

The TCR was taken from a man in his forties or fifties with Graves' ophthalmopathy. The chain employs TRBV15 and TRBJ2-3; the D is unclear. Sequences were obtained from blood. This chain's CDR3 is CATSREYSTDTQYF. Here the CDR3 DNA reads TGTGCCACCAGCAGAGAATATAGCACAGATACGCAGTATTTT.